This T cell receptor (beta chain) was obtained from a study of human T cells and chemical hapten exposure. Overall study: Diphenylcyclopropenone, dosed weekly to the scalp, was given to patients throughout the roughly 25-week study. Read at 6 days, the patch tests placed 0.01% DPC on the upper back.

Germline values: CDR1 LGHNA, CDR2 YNFKEQ. The CDR3 sequence is 15 residues long. Unmatched junction bases numbered 10, after V lost 2 bases and J lost 6 bases. Unique molecular identifiers were attached to individual cDNA molecules during library preparation. MiXCR was run by TCRdb on the RACE reads, yielding one entry per CDR3 protein. There are about 360,000 distinct CDR3 sequences in the sample; around 7% occur only once, and about 8% lies in the top ten. Specified time point: patch test 1, 2 weeks after DPC sensitization. The treatment was: therapeutic diphenylcyclopropenone sensitization with weekly scalp DPC.

The input for sequencing was whole blood, taken in connection with sensitization to the hapten diphenylcyclopropenone (DPC). The chain recombines TRBV4-2 with TRBJ2-7; 7 nucleotides align to TRBD1. The receptor comes from a woman between 18 and 30 years old with alopecia areata. Some clones in this sample may be carry-over from other donors' samples. The CDR3 sequence: CASSQTPDTGAEQYF. Written as DNA, the CDR3 is TGTGCCAGCAGCCAAACCCCGGATACAGGGGCCGAGCAGTACTTC.